This T cell receptor beta chain was identified in a study of human T cells and chemical hapten exposure. General study points: TCRs above 1 in 1000 frequency did not change with DPC sensitization.

TCRdb re-analysed the RACE reads in MiXCR, keeping a single row per CDR3 protein. The data show 45,000 to 60,000 distinct CDR3 sequences, with roughly 8.8% seen just once and 11% to 15% held by the top ten. There are 14 residues in the CDR3. The V segment lost 0 bases and the J segment 4 bases; nucleotides outside the gene matches: 2. Germline V CDR1 and CDR2: MNHEY, SVGEGT. In this sample, this clonotype turned up many times. Antigen unknown. Time point described: pre-sensitization, week 0. Treatment: therapeutic diphenylcyclopropenone sensitization with weekly scalp DPC. The receptor's source is a woman aged 40 to 50 with alopecia areata. Some clones in this sample may be carry-over from other donors' samples. Material: whole blood, obtained in connection with sensitization to the hapten diphenylcyclopropenone (DPC). The genes are TRBV6-2 or TRBV6-3 and TRBJ1-2; 7 bases are shared with TRBD1. The CDR3 spells CASSYSGQVYGYTF. CDR3 DNA: TGTGCCAGCAGTTACTCCGGACAGGTCTATGGCTACACCTTC.